A selection of T cell receptor beta chains follows, all from one sample in a study of blood T cell repertoires in COVID-19. Produced via immunoSEQ multiplex PCR; TCRdb's table is partial and in-frame only. The table has more than 200,000 clones, more than 65% seen once. Sequenced sample: peripheral blood. These receptors all come from a woman of 80 years or more with acute or convalescent COVID-19. The CDR3 runs from the conserved cysteine through the conserved F or W. A D gene is named only where the DNA matches it firmly. Clone size is stated in some rows and not others, as once, few, many or a class when expanded.

size: NA
V: TRBV30
J: TRBJ2-4
D: NA
DNA: TGTGCCTGGAGTGTACAAGCGAGTGCGAGCAAAAACATTCAGTACTTC
CDR3: CAWSVQASASKNIQYF

size: NA
V: TRBV11-2
J: TRBJ1-4
D: TRBD1
DNA: TGTGCCAGCAGCCCACCATCACAGGGGAATGAAAAACTGTTTTTT
CDR3: CASSPPSQGNEKLFF

size: once
V: TRBV4-1
J: TRBJ1-5
D: NA
DNA: TGCGCCAGCAGCCAAACCGAACGAGAACAGCCCCAGCATTTT
CDR3: CASSQTEREQPQHF

size: NA
V: TRBV2
J: TRBJ2-1
D: TRBD2
DNA: TGTGCCAGCAGACCGACTAGCGGGAATAATGAGCAGTTCTTC
CDR3: CASRPTSGNNEQFF

size: few
V: TRBV3-1/TRBV3-2
J: TRBJ2-5
D: TRBD1
DNA: TGTGCCAGCAGCCAAGCCCTAACGGGACAGGGACGGGCCCAGTACTTC
CDR3: CASSQALTGQGRAQYF

size: NA
V: TRBV3-1/TRBV3-2
J: TRBJ2-5
D: TRBD2
DNA: TGTGCCAGCAGCCAAGATCCCGCTAGCGGGGGTCAAGAGACCCAGTACTTC
CDR3: CASSQDPASGGQETQYF

size: NA
V: TRBV6-6
J: TRBJ2-7
D: NA
DNA: TGTGCCAGCAGGCTAGGACAGTCCTCCTACGAGCAGTACTTC
CDR3: CASRLGQSSYEQYF

size: NA
V: TRBV6-5
J: TRBJ2-5
D: TRBD2
DNA: TGTGCCAGCAGTTCTAGCGGGAACTCCGGGGAGACCCAGTACTTC
CDR3: CASSSSGNSGETQYF

size: few
V: TRBV7-7
J: TRBJ2-7
D: TRBD1
DNA: TGTGCCAGCAGCCCGGACAGGGGAATGGCCTACGAGCAGTACTTC
CDR3: CASSPDRGMAYEQYF

size: NA
V: TRBV9
J: TRBJ2-7
D: NA
DNA: TGTGCCAGCAGCGTATCCTCAAACCAGGAGCAGTACTTC
CDR3: CASSVSSNQEQYF

size: NA
V: TRBV5-6
J: TRBJ1-2
D: NA
DNA: TGTGCCAGCAGCTTGGCCAGACAGGAATACTATGGCTACACCTTC
CDR3: CASSLARQEYYGYTF

size: NA
V: TRBV29-1
J: TRBJ2-7
D: NA
DNA: TGCAGCGTGGGGCCCCAGGGAAACGAGCAGTACTTC
CDR3: CSVGPQGNEQYF

size: once
V: TRBV7-3
J: TRBJ1-1
D: NA
DNA: TGTGCCAGCAGCTCGGGACACGACACTGAAGCTTTCTTT
CDR3: CASSSGHDTEAFF

size: NA
V: TRBV7-6
J: TRBJ1-1
D: TRBD1
DNA: TGTGCCAGCAGCACCATGACAGGGGTAAGGGTTGAAGCTTTCTTT
CDR3: CASSTMTGVRVEAFF

size: NA
V: TRBV29-1
J: TRBJ2-1
D: NA
DNA: TGCAGCGTTGAAGTGATGGCTTGGGGAGGAGAAGGCAATGAGCAGTTCTTC
CDR3: CSVEVMAWGGEGNEQFF

size: NA
V: TRBV4-2
J: TRBJ2-3
D: TRBD2
DNA: TGTGCCAGCAGCCGCGAACCGCGGGGGGGCACAGATACGCAGTATTTT
CDR3: CASSREPRGGTDTQYF

size: once
V: TRBV5-1
J: TRBJ1-4
D: NA
DNA: TGCGCCAGCAGCCGTGCAGGGCCCCCCACTAATGAAAAACTGTTTTTT
CDR3: CASSRAGPPTNEKLFF

size: NA
V: TRBV25-1
J: TRBJ2-5
D: NA
DNA: TGTGCCAGCAGTGAAGACAGACGGCAAGAGACCCAGTACTTC
CDR3: CASSEDRRQETQYF

size: NA
V: TRBV2
J: TRBJ2-7
D: TRBD1
DNA: TGTGCCAGCATCAAAGAGGGGGCCGGGTCCTACGAGCAGTACTTC
CDR3: CASIKEGAGSYEQYF

size: NA
V: TRBV3-1/TRBV3-2
J: TRBJ1-2
D: NA
DNA: TGTGCCAGCAGCCAAGATTGGCAGGGAGGCTATGGCTACACCTTC
CDR3: CASSQDWQGGYGYTF

size: NA
V: TRBV7-2
J: TRBJ2-5
D: TRBD2
DNA: TGTGCCAGCAGCCCCGGGACTAGCGGGAGGGCCCTAGAGACCCAGTACTTC
CDR3: CASSPGTSGRALETQYF

size: NA
V: TRBV30
J: TRBJ2-3
D: TRBD2
DNA: TGTGCCTGGAGTGTACCGTTACTAGCGGGACCCACCACAGATACGCAGTATTTT
CDR3: CAWSVPLLAGPTTDTQYF

size: NA
V: TRBV6-5
J: TRBJ1-1
D: NA
DNA: TGTGCCAGCAGGGGGGGGAGTACTGAAGCTTTCTTT
CDR3: CASRGGSTEAFF

size: few
V: TRBV7-2
J: TRBJ2-3
D: TRBD2
DNA: TGTGCCAGCAGACCCAGGCCGAGCGGGAGTTGGCGAACGCAGTATTTT
CDR3: CASRPRPSGSWRTQYF

size: NA
V: TRBV20-1
J: TRBJ1-1
D: TRBD1
DNA: TGCAGTGCTAGTCAATACAGGGGGGAAACTGAAGCTTTCTTT
CDR3: CSASQYRGETEAFF

size: NA
V: TRBV4-2
J: TRBJ2-3
D: NA
DNA: TGTGCCAGCAGCCAGTCACTAGTAGTTGAGAGGTTGGGCACAGATACGCAGTATTTT
CDR3: CASSQSLVVERLGTDTQYF

size: NA
V: TRBV5-4
J: TRBJ2-2
D: NA
DNA: TGTGCCAGCAGCTTGCCAGGGGTCGGGGAGCTGTTTTTT
CDR3: CASSLPGVGELFF

size: NA
V: TRBV6-5
J: TRBJ2-7
D: TRBD1
DNA: TGTGCCAGCAGAACACGCAGGGGGCCTGCCTACGAGCAGTACTTC
CDR3: CASRTRRGPAYEQYF

size: NA
V: TRBV5-1
J: TRBJ1-1
D: NA
DNA: TGCGCCAGCAGCTTAATAGGAACAGGAAACACTGAAGCTTTCTTT
CDR3: CASSLIGTGNTEAFF

size: NA
V: TRBV6-5
J: TRBJ2-3
D: TRBD2
DNA: TGTGCCAGCAGCGAGGGACTAGCGGGGGTGGATACGCAGTATTTT
CDR3: CASSEGLAGVDTQYF

size: few
V: TRBV6-6
J: TRBJ1-2
D: TRBD1
DNA: TGTGCCAGCAGGGACAGGGCCTCAGCTAACTATGGCTACACCTTC
CDR3: CASRDRASANYGYTF

size: NA
V: TRBV5-5
J: TRBJ2-1
D: NA
DNA: TGTGCCAGCAGCTTAGTACTCCGGGCCTACAATGAGCAGTTCTTC
CDR3: CASSLVLRAYNEQFF

size: once
V: TRBV18
J: TRBJ2-1
D: TRBD2
DNA: TGTGCCAGCTCTACAACCGGGACTAGCAATGAGCAGTTCTTC
CDR3: CASSTTGTSNEQFF

size: NA
V: TRBV4-1
J: TRBJ2-5
D: TRBD1
DNA: TGCGCCAGCAGCCAAGAGGGGGCCGGAACAGGGGAGCGCGGTGAGACCCAGTACTTC
CDR3: CASSQEGAGTGERGETQYF

size: NA
V: TRBV30
J: TRBJ1-6
D: NA
DNA: TGTGCCTGGGATCCTTACTCAACTAATTCACCCCTCCACTTT
CDR3: CAWDPYSTNSPLHF

size: NA
V: TRBV18
J: TRBJ2-1
D: NA
DNA: TGTGCCAGCTCACGGACATTCTCCTACAATGAGCAGTTCTTC
CDR3: CASSRTFSYNEQFF

size: NA
V: TRBV2
J: TRBJ1-5
D: TRBD1
DNA: TGTGCCAGCAGCTACACCCAGACAGGGGATGGGCAGCCCCAGCATTTT
CDR3: CASSYTQTGDGQPQHF

size: NA
V: TRBV5-1
J: TRBJ1-4
D: NA
DNA: TGCGCCAGCAGCTTGGAGGTAGCCTCAACTAATGAAAAACTGTTTTTT
CDR3: CASSLEVASTNEKLFF

size: NA
V: TRBV28
J: TRBJ2-5
D: TRBD2
DNA: TGTGCCAGCAGTCCCCTAGCGGGGGCCAATGTCCAGGAGGAGACCCAGTACTTC
CDR3: CASSPLAGANVQEETQYF

size: NA
V: TRBV6-5
J: TRBJ1-5
D: TRBD1
DNA: TGTGCCAGCAGCCCCGGACAGGGATGGAATCAGCCCCAGCATTTT
CDR3: CASSPGQGWNQPQHF

size: NA
V: TRBV5-1
J: TRBJ2-7
D: TRBD2
DNA: TGCGCCAGCAGCGCCTGGGGGGGACCCGGAAACTCCTACGAGCAGTACTTC
CDR3: CASSAWGGPGNSYEQYF

size: once
V: TRBV7-2
J: TRBJ2-7
D: TRBD1
DNA: TGTGCCAGCGGACTAGACAGGGGGAGGAACGAGCAGTACTTC
CDR3: CASGLDRGRNEQYF

size: NA
V: TRBV5-1
J: TRBJ2-7
D: TRBD2
DNA: TGCGCCAGCAGCTTGGCAGCGGGAGGACCCTCCTACGAGCAGTACTTC
CDR3: CASSLAAGGPSYEQYF

size: NA
V: TRBV15
J: TRBJ1-2
D: NA
DNA: TGTGCCACCAGCAGAGGCCCCACTCTAGCGGGACAAAACTATGGCTACACCTTC
CDR3: CATSRGPTLAGQNYGYTF

size: NA
V: TRBV6-5
J: TRBJ1-1
D: NA
DNA: TGTGCCAGCAGTTCGACACCGCACCTCGAAGCTTTCTTT
CDR3: CASSSTPHLEAFF

size: NA
V: TRBV10-2
J: TRBJ2-1
D: NA
DNA: TGCGCCAGCAGTCAACCCCGACAGAGCTCCTACAATGAGCAGTTCTTC
CDR3: CASSQPRQSSYNEQFF

size: NA
V: TRBV18
J: TRBJ2-1
D: TRBD2
DNA: TGTGCCAGCTCATCGTGGACTAGCGGGATCAACCACAATGAGCAGTTCTTC
CDR3: CASSSWTSGINHNEQFF

size: NA
V: TRBV11-2
J: TRBJ2-6
D: NA
DNA: TGTGCCAGCAGCTGGGAGACAGGATCGTCCTCTGGGGCCAACGTCCTGACTTTC
CDR3: CASSWETGSSSGANVLTF

size: NA
V: TRBV10-3
J: TRBJ2-2
D: NA
DNA: TGTGCCATCAGTGAGAGCTGGGTCGGGGACACCGGGGAGCTGTTTTTT
CDR3: CAISESWVGDTGELFF

size: few
V: TRBV11-3
J: TRBJ1-3
D: NA
DNA: TGTGCCAGCAGCTTAGATCCAGGGACTGGAAACACCATATATTTT
CDR3: CASSLDPGTGNTIYF

size: once
V: TRBV14
J: TRBJ2-7
D: NA
DNA: TGTGCCAGCAGTGGCCTCCGCAGCTCCTACGAGCAGTACTTC
CDR3: CASSGLRSSYEQYF

size: NA
V: TRBV11-3
J: TRBJ2-1
D: TRBD2
DNA: TGTGCCAGCAGCTTAGAAGGGCTAGCGGGAGGGCAGTTCTTC
CDR3: CASSLEGLAGGQFF